The clone carrying this TCR beta chain was seen more than once but under ten times. Its antigen is unidentified. This sample stems from a study of T cells after yellow fever vaccination. The V and J ends lost 2 bases and 10 bases respectively, with 12 bases between them. This CDR3 has 13 residues. Germline loops: CDR1 SQVTM, CDR2 ANQGSEA. Conversion of TCR transcripts into cDNA relied on 5'RACE template switching, which added a universal primer site and UMIs. One entry per CDR3 protein, called by TCRdb with MiXCR from the 5' RACE reads. The sample lists 200,000 to 250,000 distinct CDR3 sequences; approximately 3% were seen once. Study-wide results and limits: Subsequent to the booster, the majority of primary-vaccination clones reappeared (under 98% CD4, approximately 90% CD8). Any FACS-sorted repertoire could hold abundant clonotypes that contaminate it from the bulk population. Weaker overall was a secondary response that nonetheless peaked faster, on day 5 versus 15.

The clonotype was recovered from a man aged 18 to 30 who received the YFV17D yellow fever vaccine. Specimen: CD4+ T cells sorted from PBMCs, collected 10 days after the yellow fever booster vaccination. J is TRBJ1-6 and V is TRBV29-1; D not resolved. The CDR3 is CSVELAHGSPLHF. In DNA, the CDR3 is TGCAGCGTTGAACTGGCCCACGGGTCACCCCTCCACTTT. Full variable domain (remainder filled in from reference TRBV29-1 and TRBJ1-6): SAVISQKPSRDICQRGTSLTIQCQVDSQVTMMFWYRQQPGQSLTLIATANQGSEATYESGFVIDKFPISRPNLTFSTLTVSNMSPEDSSIYLCSVELAHGSPLHFGNGTRLTVT.